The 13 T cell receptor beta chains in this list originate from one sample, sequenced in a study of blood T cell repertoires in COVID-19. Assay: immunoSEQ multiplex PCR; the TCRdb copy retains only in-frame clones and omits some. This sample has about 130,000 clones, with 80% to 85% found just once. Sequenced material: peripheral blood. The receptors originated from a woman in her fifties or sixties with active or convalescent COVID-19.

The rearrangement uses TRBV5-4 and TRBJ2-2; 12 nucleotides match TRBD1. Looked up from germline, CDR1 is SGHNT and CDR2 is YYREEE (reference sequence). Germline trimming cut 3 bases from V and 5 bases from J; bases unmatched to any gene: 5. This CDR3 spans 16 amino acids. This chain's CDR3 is CASSSEGQGATGELFF. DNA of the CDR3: TGTGCCAGCAGCTCGGAGGGACAGGGGGCTACCGGGGAGCTGTTTTTT.

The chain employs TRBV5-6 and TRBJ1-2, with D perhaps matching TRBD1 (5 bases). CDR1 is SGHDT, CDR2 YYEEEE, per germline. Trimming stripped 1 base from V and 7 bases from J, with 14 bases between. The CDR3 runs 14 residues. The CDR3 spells CASSLSGARAGYTF. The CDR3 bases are TGTGCCAGCAGCTTGAGTGGGGCGCGTGCTGGCTACACCTTC.

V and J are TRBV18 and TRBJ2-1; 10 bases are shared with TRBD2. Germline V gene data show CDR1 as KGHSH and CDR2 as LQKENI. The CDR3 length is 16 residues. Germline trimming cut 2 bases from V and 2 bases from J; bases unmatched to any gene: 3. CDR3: CASSPGLAGAYNEQFF. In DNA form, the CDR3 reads TGTGCCAGCTCACCAGGGCTAGCGGGGGCCTACAATGAGCAGTTCTTC.

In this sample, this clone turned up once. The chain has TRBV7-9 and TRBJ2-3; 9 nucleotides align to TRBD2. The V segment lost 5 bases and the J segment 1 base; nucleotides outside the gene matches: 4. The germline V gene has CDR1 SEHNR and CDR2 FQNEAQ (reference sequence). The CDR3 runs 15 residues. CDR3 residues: CASSTRTSGTDTQYF. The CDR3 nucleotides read TGTGCCAGCAGCACTCGGACTAGCGGCACAGATACGCAGTATTTT.

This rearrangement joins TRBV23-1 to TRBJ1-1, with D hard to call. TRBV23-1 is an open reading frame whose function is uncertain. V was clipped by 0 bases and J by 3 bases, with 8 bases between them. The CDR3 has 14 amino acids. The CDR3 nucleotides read TGCGCCAGCAGTCAATCGATAGAGTACACTGAAGCTTTCTTT. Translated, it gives CASSQSIEYTEAFF.

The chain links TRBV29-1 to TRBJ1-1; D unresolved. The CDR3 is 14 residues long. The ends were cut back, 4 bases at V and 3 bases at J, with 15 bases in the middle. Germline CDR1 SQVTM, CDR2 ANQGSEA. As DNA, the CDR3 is TGCAGCGTTGTTCCCCCGAGGGTTTACACTGAAGCTTTCTTT. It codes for CSVVPPRVYTEAFF.

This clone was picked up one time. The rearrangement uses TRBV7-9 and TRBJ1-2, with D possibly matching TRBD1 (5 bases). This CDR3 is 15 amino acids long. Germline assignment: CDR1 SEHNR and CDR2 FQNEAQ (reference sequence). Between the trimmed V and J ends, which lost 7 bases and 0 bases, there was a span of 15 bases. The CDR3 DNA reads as TGTGCCAGCACATCGGGGGGGACGGCTAACTATGGCTACACCTTC. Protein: CASTSGGTANYGYTF.

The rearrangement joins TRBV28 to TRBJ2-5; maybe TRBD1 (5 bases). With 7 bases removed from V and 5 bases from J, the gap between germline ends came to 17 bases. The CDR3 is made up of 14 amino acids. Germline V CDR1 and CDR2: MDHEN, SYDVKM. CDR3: CASKGYPMVETQYF. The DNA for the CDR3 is TGTGCCAGCAAGGGGTACCCCATGGTGGAGACCCAGTACTTC.

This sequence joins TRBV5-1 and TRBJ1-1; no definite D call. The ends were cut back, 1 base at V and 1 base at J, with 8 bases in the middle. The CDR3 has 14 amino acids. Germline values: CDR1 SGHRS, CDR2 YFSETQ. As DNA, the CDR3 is TGCGCCAGCAGCTTGACCAGAGGGAACACTGAAGCTTTCTTT. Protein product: CASSLTRGNTEAFF.

CDR3: CASSIRVGESNYGYTF. The DNA of the CDR3 is TGTGCCAGTAGTATAAGGGTCGGGGAGTCAAACTATGGCTACACCTTC. The chain links TRBV19 to TRBJ1-2; no clear D. V lost 2 bases, J lost 2 bases, and 15 bases lay in between. Germline lookup yields CDR1 LNHDA and CDR2 SQIVND (reference sequence). The CDR3 totals 16 residues.

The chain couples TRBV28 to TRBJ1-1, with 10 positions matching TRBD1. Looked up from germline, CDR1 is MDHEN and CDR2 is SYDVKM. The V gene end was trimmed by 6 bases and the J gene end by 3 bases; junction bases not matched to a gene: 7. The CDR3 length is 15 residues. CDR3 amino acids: CASSTDRGRDTEAFF. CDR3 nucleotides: TGTGCCAGCAGCACCGACAGGGGGCGTGACACTGAAGCTTTCTTT.

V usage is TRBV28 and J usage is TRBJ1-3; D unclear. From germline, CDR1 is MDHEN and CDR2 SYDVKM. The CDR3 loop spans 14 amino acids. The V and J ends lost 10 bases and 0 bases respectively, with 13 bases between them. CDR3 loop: CATAPGSSGNTIYF. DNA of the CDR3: TGTGCCACCGCTCCGGGAAGCTCTGGAAACACCATATATTTT.

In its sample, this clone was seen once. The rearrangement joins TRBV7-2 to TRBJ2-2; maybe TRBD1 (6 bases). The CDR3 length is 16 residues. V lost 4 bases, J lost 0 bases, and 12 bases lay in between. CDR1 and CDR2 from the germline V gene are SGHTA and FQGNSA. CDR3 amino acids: CASSWYGTPNTGELFF. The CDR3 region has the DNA TGTGCCAGCAGCTGGTACGGGACACCGAACACCGGGGAGCTGTTTTTT.